Listed here are 28 T cell receptor beta chains from one sample, sequenced in a study of blood T cell repertoires in COVID-19. Method: immunoSEQ multiplex PCR; TCRdb's copy keeps in-frame clones and lacks some. Seen here are about 240,000 clones, about 87% observed once, and the top ten hold about 7.1%. Sequencing used peripheral blood. These receptors were collected from a woman aged 70-85 years with active or convalescent COVID-19.

This chain uses TRBV9 with TRBJ2-1; TRBD2 matches 9 bases. Trimming took 0 bases from V and 8 from J; bases not matched to a gene: 3. The CDR3 is 14 amino acids. Per the germline V gene, CDR1 is SGDLS and CDR2 is YYNGEE. Here the CDR3 reads CASSVAAGGYEQFF. In DNA, the CDR3 is TGTGCCAGCAGCGTAGCAGCGGGGGGCTATGAGCAGTTCTTC.

The chain couples TRBV24-1 to TRBJ2-3, with 8 bases fitting TRBD2. This CDR3 contains 14 residues. V lost 6 bases and J lost 10; bases outside the gene matches: 11. CDR1 is KGHDR and CDR2 is SFDVKD in the germline V gene. This CDR3 reads CATSFSGAERAQYF. The CDR3 DNA follows: TGTGCCACCAGTTTTAGCGGGGCCGAGAGGGCGCAGTATTTT.

The rearrangement links TRBV28 to TRBJ1-3, with D possibly matching TRBD1 (5 bases). The CDR3 covers 16 residues. V shed 5 bases and J shed 0 bases, with 14 bases lying between them. CDR1 is MDHEN and CDR2 is SYDVKM in the germline V gene. Here the CDR3 reads CASSAPRTISGNTIYF. CDR3 in DNA: TGTGCCAGCAGTGCCCCAAGGACAATCTCTGGAAACACCATATATTTT.

The chain is built from TRBV4-1 and TRBJ1-5, with D tentatively TRBD1 (5 bases). The CDR3 consists of 15 residues. The V end was cut by 0 bases, the J end by 0 bases, with 6 bases between. Germline V lookup: CDR1 MGHRA, CDR2 YSYEKL. The CDR3 DNA sequence: TGCGCCAGCAGCCAAGACAGGGATAGCAATCAGCCCCAGCATTTT. Translated, it gives CASSQDRDSNQPQHF.

The chain recombines TRBV19 with TRBJ1-5, with 11 bases lining up with TRBD1. V lost 9 bases, J lost 0 bases, and 7 bases stayed unmatched. Germline CDR1 LNHDA, CDR2 SQIVND (reference sequence). The CDR3 totals 16 residues. This CDR3 reads CASGDRGFYSNQPQHF. Here the CDR3 DNA reads TGTGCCAGCGGGGACAGGGGGTTTTATAGCAATCAGCCCCAGCATTTT.

The rearrangement uses TRBV3-1 (or the pseudogene TRBV3-2) and TRBJ2-7; 8 bases match TRBD2. Per germline, CDR1 LGHDT and CDR2 YNNKEL (reference sequence). The CDR3 totals 15 residues. Trimming removed 0 bases from V and 4 bases from J; junction bases left unmatched: 5. The CDR3: CASSQEGQRGYEQYF. The CDR3 DNA sequence: TGTGCCAGCAGCCAAGAGGGGCAGCGGGGGTACGAGCAGTACTTC.

This chain connects TRBV7-6 to TRBJ2-3; 9 bases align to TRBD1. Trimming took 5 bases from V and 0 from J; bases not matched to a gene: 9. From germline, CDR1 is SGHVS and CDR2 FNYEAQ. This CDR3 contains 17 residues. CDR3 sequence: CASSRARTGASTDTQYF. The CDR3 DNA is TGTGCCAGCAGCCGGGCCAGGACAGGGGCTAGCACAGATACGCAGTATTTT.

This chain links TRBV10-2 with TRBJ1-1; TRBD1 matches at 10 bases. The ends lost 6 bases at V and 3 bases at J; junction bases unmatched: 4. The CDR3 has 14 amino acids. Germline values: CDR1 WSHSY, CDR2 SAAADI. The CDR3, as DNA: TGCGCCAGCAGGGCGACAGGGGGCCACACTGAAGCTTTCTTT. Translation: CASRATGGHTEAFF.

This clone has more than one count but fewer than ten. The chain carries TRBV13 and TRBJ1-6; TRBD1 might be the D (6 bases). The CDR3 sequence is 17 residues long. In germline, CDR1 is PRHDT, CDR2 FYEKMQ (reference sequence). Trimming removed 0 bases from V and 7 bases from J, with 16 bases in between. Written as DNA, the CDR3 is TGTGCCAGCAGCTTAGGACAGGGTATTGGGACGAATTCACCCCTCCACTTT. Translated, it gives CASSLGQGIGTNSPLHF.

The chain recombines TRBV6-2 or TRBV6-3 with TRBJ2-1; D might be TRBD2 (5 bases). CDR1 is MNHEY, CDR2 SVGEGT, per germline. This CDR3 comprises 14 residues. V lost 6 bases, J lost 4 bases, and 13 bases lay in between. The CDR3 nucleotides read TGTGCCAGCAGCCCCGGACTGGCTTACAATGAGCAGTTCTTC. Encoded protein: CASSPGLAYNEQFF.

The J gene is TRBJ1-6, the V gene TRBV6-2 or TRBV6-3; D unclear. The CDR3 has 16 residues. Germline V lookup: CDR1 MNHEY, CDR2 SVGEGT. V was pared by 4 bases and J by 8 bases, with 18 bases between. CDR3 sequence: CASSFTNRPEDSPLHF. The DNA of the CDR3 is TGTGCCAGCAGTTTTACTAATCGCCCGGAAGATTCACCCCTCCACTTT.

The rearrangement uses TRBV6-5 and TRBJ2-5, with 8 bases fitting TRBD2. This CDR3 is built from 14 residues. Germline lookup yields CDR1 MNHEY and CDR2 SVGAGI. The J segment lost 6 bases and the V segment lost 7 bases, leaving 10 bases of the junction unmatched. The CDR3 DNA reads TGTGCCAGCACCGCGTCGGGAGGGGGGAAGACCCAGTACTTC. Amino acids: CASTASGGGKTQYF.

This clone is a singleton in its sample. The rearrangement links TRBV7-2 to TRBJ2-7, with TRBD2 matching over 14 bases. The length of the CDR3 is 14 residues. The germline gives CDR1 SGHTA, CDR2 FQGNSA. J lost 7 bases, V lost 5 bases, and 4 bases had no gene match. Here the CDR3 DNA reads TGTGCCAGCAGCCCCGGACTAGCGGGGGGAGAGCAGTACTTC. This sequence encodes CASSPGLAGGEQYF.

This clone came up a few times. The J gene is TRBJ1-1, the V gene TRBV9; no clear D. Germline V gene sequence: CDR1 SGDLS, CDR2 YYNGEE. The CDR3 extends over 13 amino acids. V lost 1 base and J 5 bases, leaving 9 bases between the germline ends. CDR3 nucleotide sequence: TGTGCCAGCAGCGTAATTTCAGATACTGAAGCTTTCTTT. Its protein product is CASSVISDTEAFF.

This clone was seen once. The rearrangement links TRBV3-1 (or the pseudogene TRBV3-2) to TRBJ2-1, with 9 bases aligning to TRBD2. This CDR3 has 15 residues. Germline trimming cut 4 bases from V and 9 bases from J; bases unmatched to any gene: 10. CDR1 LGHDT and CDR2 YNNKEL come from the germline V gene (reference sequence). CDR3 bases: TGTGCCAGCAGCCCCCCTGGCGGGGGGGCGGGTGAGCAGTTCTTC. It is translated as CASSPPGGGAGEQFF.

This clone showed up many times. The CDR3 spells CASSRTLDRETDTQYF. The CDR3 bases are TGTGCCAGCAGCCGAACCTTGGACAGGGAAACAGATACGCAGTATTTT. V and J are TRBV6-4 and TRBJ2-3; 8 nucleotides match TRBD1. With V trimmed by 6 bases and J by 3 bases, 11 bases remained unmatched. The CDR3 extends over 16 amino acids. Germline loops: CDR1 MRHNA, CDR2 SNTAGT.

A note on this clone: Its ends do not fully match the called genes, so a read error is possible. The chain couples TRBV6-2 or TRBV6-3 to TRBJ2-4; maybe TRBD1 (6 bases). The germline gives CDR1 MNHEY, CDR2 SVGEGT. The CDR3 sequence is 13 residues long. The CDR3 DNA sequence: TGTGCCAGCAGTAGGGCAGGGGCTTATTCGTCTTATTTC. Its protein is CASSRAGAYSSYF.

This sequence joins TRBV12-1 and TRBJ2-7; the D segment call TRBD2 is taken from the table without a DNA check. TRBV12-1 has pseudogene status. The CDR3 runs to 19 residues. CDR3: CASSLGGLKTDQLNYEQYF. CDR3 nucleotides: TGTGCCAGCAGCTTAGGAGGTTTAAAGACGGACCAACTAAACTACGAGCAGTACTTC.

The gene calls are TRBV15 and TRBJ2-2, with D uncertain. Trimming removed 2 bases at V and 6 bases at J, with 7 bases between. The CDR3 loop spans 13 amino acids. From germline, CDR1 is LNHNV and CDR2 YYDKDF (reference sequence). In nucleotides, the CDR3 is TGTGCCACCAGCAGACCCCAGGCCGGGGAGCTGTTTTTT. Translated, it gives CATSRPQAGELFF.

Only a few counts were recorded for this clone. The CDR3 bases are TGTGCCAGCCCCCCAGCGGGGGGTCCCGGGGATGGCTACGAGCAGTACTTC. This sequence encodes CASPPAGGPGDGYEQYF. The chain employs TRBV19 and TRBJ2-7, with 9 nucleotides matching TRBD2. This CDR3 contains 17 residues. CDR1 is LNHDA, CDR2 SQIVND, per germline (reference sequence). V shed 9 bases, J shed 3 bases, and the junction held 18 bases outside the gene matches.

The chain joins TRBV6-5 to TRBJ2-5, with D maybe TRBD2 (5 bases). Germline V gene lookup returns CDR1 MNHEY and CDR2 SVGAGI. V gave up 9 bases and J gave up 3 bases, with 17 bases separating them. This CDR3 comprises 14 residues. CDR3 DNA sequence: TGTGCCAGAAGCGCGGGTGACGGGAAAGAGACCCAGTACTTC. This translates into CARSAGDGKETQYF.

J is TRBJ1-4 and V is TRBV5-1; D call uncertain. V lost 4 bases and J lost 8, with 15 bases in between. CDR1 and CDR2 from the germline V gene are SGHRS and YFSETQ. The CDR3 is 14 amino acids. The CDR3 sequence is CASSKSTEYEKLFF. The DNA for the CDR3 is TGCGCCAGCAGCAAATCGACTGAATACGAAAAACTGTTTTTT.

The rearrangement links TRBV5-6 to TRBJ1-6; D unresolved. The CDR3 totals 13 residues. Germline V gene data show CDR1 as SGHDT and CDR2 as YYEEEE. V was cut by 4 bases and J by 7 bases, with 9 bases left in between. The CDR3 DNA reads TGTGCCAGCAGCCCTTACCTAAATTCACCCCTCCACTTT. The encoded protein is CASSPYLNSPLHF.

The V call is TRBV10-3, the J call TRBJ2-5; a weak D match, TRBD2 (6 bases). V was cut by 3 bases and J by 4 bases, with 12 bases left in between. CDR3 length equals 14 residues. CDR1 is ENHRY, CDR2 SYGVKD, per germline. The CDR3 sequence: CAISESTAGETQYF. The CDR3 DNA follows: TGTGCCATCAGTGAATCGACAGCGGGAGAGACCCAGTACTTC.

The gene calls are TRBV5-6 and TRBJ1-6; the D is unclear. Germline CDR1 and CDR2: SGHDT and YYEEEE. V was clipped by 2 bases and J by 7 bases, with 13 bases between them. The CDR3 loop spans 15 amino acids. The CDR3 sequence: CASSLYWSENSPLHF. CDR3 coding DNA: TGTGCCAGCAGCTTATACTGGAGTGAAAATTCACCCCTCCACTTT.

This clone was counted between two and nine times. The J gene is TRBJ2-1, the V gene TRBV9; 8 bases map to TRBD1. Trimming took 1 base from V and 7 from J; bases not matched to a gene: 10. The CDR3 is made up of 16 amino acids. CDR1 and CDR2 (germline): SGDLS, YYNGEE. CDR3 sequence reads: CASSVRGQVSGNEQFF. The CDR3 bases are TGTGCCAGCAGCGTAAGGGGACAGGTATCAGGAAATGAGCAGTTCTTC.

The gene calls are TRBV6-5 and TRBJ2-3; 7 positions match TRBD2. CDR1 is MNHEY and CDR2 is SVGAGI in the germline V gene. The CDR3 runs 13 residues. V lost 8 bases and J lost 2; bases outside the gene matches: 4. The DNA for the CDR3 is TGTGCCAGCGGGAGGGAGTTCACAGATACGCAGTATTTT. Amino acids: CASGREFTDTQYF.

Only one count was recorded for this clone. The CDR3, as DNA: TGTGCCAGCAGGTCGGAGGGAAGAGTGACCGGGGAGCTGTTTTTT. This encodes CASRSEGRVTGELFF. The V and J genes are TRBV2 and TRBJ2-2; TRBD2 is a possible D gene (6 bases). Germline CDR1 reads SNHLY; CDR2 reads FYNNEI. Trimming shortened V by 6 bases and J by 5 bases, and 16 bases separated the two germline ends. The CDR3 length is 15 residues.